This T cell receptor (beta chain) appears in the sequencing data of a study of blood T cell repertoires in COVID-19. The V end lost 5 bases, the J end lost 4 bases, and 5 bases lay between the germline ends. This CDR3 comprises 12 residues. Germline CDR1 reads KGHDR; CDR2 reads SFDVKD. The data were produced by immunoSEQ multiplex PCR, yet TCRdb's version contains in-frame clones alone and is incomplete. The sample includes tens of thousands of clones, about 86% of them seen just once. Input material: peripheral blood. This TCR derives from a man aged 55-75 years with acute or convalescent COVID-19. This chain joins TRBV24-1 and TRBJ1-5; D remains ambiguous. The CDR3 here is CATSAVNQPQHF. CDR3 nucleotide sequence: TGTGCCACCAGTGCCGTAAATCAGCCCCAGCATTTT.